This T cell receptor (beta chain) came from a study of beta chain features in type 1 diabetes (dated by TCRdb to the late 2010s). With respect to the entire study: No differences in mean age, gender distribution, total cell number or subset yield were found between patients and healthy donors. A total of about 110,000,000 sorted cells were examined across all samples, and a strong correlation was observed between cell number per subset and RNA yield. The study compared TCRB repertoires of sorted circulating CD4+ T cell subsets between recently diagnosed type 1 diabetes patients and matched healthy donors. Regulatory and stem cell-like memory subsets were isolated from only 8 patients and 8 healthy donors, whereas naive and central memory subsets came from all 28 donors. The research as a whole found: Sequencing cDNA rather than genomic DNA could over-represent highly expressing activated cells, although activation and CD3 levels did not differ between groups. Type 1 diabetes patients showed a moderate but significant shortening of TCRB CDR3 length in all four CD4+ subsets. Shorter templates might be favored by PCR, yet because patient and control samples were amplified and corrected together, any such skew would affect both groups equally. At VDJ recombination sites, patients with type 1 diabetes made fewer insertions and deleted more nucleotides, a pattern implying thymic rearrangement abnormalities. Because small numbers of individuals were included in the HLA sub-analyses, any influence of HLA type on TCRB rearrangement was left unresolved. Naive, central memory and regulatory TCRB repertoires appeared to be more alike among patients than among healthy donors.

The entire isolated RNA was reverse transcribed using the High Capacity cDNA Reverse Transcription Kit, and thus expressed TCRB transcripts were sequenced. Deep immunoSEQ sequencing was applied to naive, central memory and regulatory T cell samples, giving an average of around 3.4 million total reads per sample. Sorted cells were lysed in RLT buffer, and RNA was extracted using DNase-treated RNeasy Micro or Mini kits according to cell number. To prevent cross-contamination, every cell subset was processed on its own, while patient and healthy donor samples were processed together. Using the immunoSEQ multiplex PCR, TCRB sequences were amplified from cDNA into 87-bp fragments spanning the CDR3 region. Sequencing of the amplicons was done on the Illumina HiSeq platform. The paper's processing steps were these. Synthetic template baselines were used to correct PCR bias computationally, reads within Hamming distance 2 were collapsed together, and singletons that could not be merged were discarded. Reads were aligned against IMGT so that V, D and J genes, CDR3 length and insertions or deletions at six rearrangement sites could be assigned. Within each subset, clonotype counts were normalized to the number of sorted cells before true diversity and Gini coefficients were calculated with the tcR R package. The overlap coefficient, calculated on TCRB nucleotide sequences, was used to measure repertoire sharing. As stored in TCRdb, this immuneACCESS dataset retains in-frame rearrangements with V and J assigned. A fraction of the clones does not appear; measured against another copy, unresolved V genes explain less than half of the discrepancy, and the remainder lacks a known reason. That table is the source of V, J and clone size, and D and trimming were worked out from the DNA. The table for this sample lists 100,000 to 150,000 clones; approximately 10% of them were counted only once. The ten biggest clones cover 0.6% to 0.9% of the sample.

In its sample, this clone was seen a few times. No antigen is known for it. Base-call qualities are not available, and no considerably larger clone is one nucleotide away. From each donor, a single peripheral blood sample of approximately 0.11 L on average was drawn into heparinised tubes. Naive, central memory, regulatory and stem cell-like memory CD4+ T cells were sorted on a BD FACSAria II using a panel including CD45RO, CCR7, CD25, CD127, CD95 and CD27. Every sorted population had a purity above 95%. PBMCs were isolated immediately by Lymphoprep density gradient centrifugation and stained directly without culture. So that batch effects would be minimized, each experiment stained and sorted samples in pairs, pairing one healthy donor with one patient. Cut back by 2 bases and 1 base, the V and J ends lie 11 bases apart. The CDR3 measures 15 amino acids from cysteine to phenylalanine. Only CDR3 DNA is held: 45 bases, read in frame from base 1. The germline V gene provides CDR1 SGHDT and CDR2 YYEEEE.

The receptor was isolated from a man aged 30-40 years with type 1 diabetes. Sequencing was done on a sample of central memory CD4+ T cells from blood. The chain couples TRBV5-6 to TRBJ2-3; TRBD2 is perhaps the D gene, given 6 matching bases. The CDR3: CASSLLGRRTDTQYF. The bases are TGTGCCAGCAGCTTATTGGGGAGGCGCACAGATACGCAGTATTTT.